This record looks at one T cell receptor beta chain sequence and its context. This clonotype was seen ten or more times. Its cognate antigen has yet to be identified. Base qualities are not recorded, but no much larger clone differs from it by a single base. The sample belongs to a study of T cells in Graves' hyperthyroidism and ophthalmopathy (dated by TCRdb to between 2019 and 2020). In the study overall: Peripheral blood was sampled at the time of initial diagnosis, prior to any treatment. To identify TCR V-J signatures that set the groups apart, the researchers used a discovery cohort of 95 to 100 patients, made up of under 45 with Graves' ophthalmopathy and some 56 with stable Graves' hyperthyroidism. Whether ophthalmopathy could be predicted prospectively was tested in an independent validation cohort made up of under 20 hyperthyroidism patients plus 17 patients who later progressed to ophthalmopathy. The 75 to 100 discovery patients were divided at random into training and test sets in a 7:3 ratio. The study also compared thyroid tissue and blood T-cell repertoires from five or six Graves' hyperthyroidism patients. After sampling, hyperthyroidism patients received methimazole starting at 30 mg daily, and ophthalmopathy patients received high-dose intravenous methylprednisolone. TCR Vbeta CDR3 sequencing of 135 peripheral blood samples (43 ophthalmopathy, 75 or so hyperthyroidism and approximately 17 progressor patients) is reported in the paper. The investigation overall reported the following: In validation, the model predicted progression to ophthalmopathy with just under 71% sensitivity and over 72% specificity, a median of approximately 6.5 months before onset. Most expanded thyroid clonotypes (frequency above 0.001) were also found in blood, which suggests that blood repertoires may mirror thyroid immune responses. A model built on a 13 V-J signature distinguished ophthalmopathy from stable hyperthyroidism, reaching roughly 88% sensitivity and around 82% specificity in cross-validation and 80%/75% in testing. No statistical method was used to set the sample size in advance, and investigators knew the group allocation.

The TCR beta CDR3 regions were amplified from RNA transcripts. The TCR CDR3 was subjected to a first round of RT-PCR using the HTBI primer set and the Qiagen OneStep RT-PCR kit. The libraries were constructed in a second round of multiplex PCR and then size-selected and purified. Libraries were sequenced paired-end with 100 bp reads on an Illumina HiSeq2000. The authors processed their data as follows. SOAPnuke was used to process the raw data, with reads discarded if the reads contained adapters or uncalled bases, had a mean Phred below 15, or lacked an exact constant-primer or identifier match. COPE v1.2.5 was used to merge the high-quality paired reads, and each unique nucleotide sequence was defined as a clonotype. MiTCR v1.1 was used to align the clonotypes against IMGT TRBV, TRBD and TRBJ reference segments. Only V-J combinations with frequency above 0.0001, covering 99% to 99.2% of repertoires, were analysed. A TCS score was defined as the ratio between F50 (clonal expansion) and ExV (chaos), using BLOSUM62-based TCRdist between CDR3 peptides within each V-J. Welch's t-statistics and random forest reduced several hundred V-J features to roughly 13, which were used in a naive Bayes classifier (R e1071). Clones were called with MiXCR by TCRdb after fastp trimmed the public reads at Q25, and only in-frame beta chains were retained. All rows with the same CDR3 protein become a single entry with the most common DNA and genes. TCRdb, rather than the study authors, made the V and J calls. This sample has about 380,000 distinct CDR3 sequences in its table, and approximately 14% of those were observed once. The ten top clones hold around 20% of the sample.

Spanning cysteine to phenylalanine, the CDR3 consists of 16 amino acids. Only the CDR3 DNA stays, 48 bases, in frame from base 1. Based on the germline V gene (reference sequence), the CDR1 and CDR2 sequences are MNHEY and SMNVEV. Unmatched junction bases come to 7, with V trimmed by 5 bases and J by 0 bases. Ophthalmopathy patients had moderately to severely active disease, Clinical Activity Score of at least 3, NOSPECS grade of at least 4, and duration under 3 months. The study excluded patients with uncontrolled infections, other autoimmune diseases, pregnancy or lactation. Diagnoses were established on the basis of clinical symptoms, serum thyroxine and TRAb, thyroid ultrasound, and orbital computed tomography. PBMCs were separated from roughly 9.6 ml of fresh peripheral blood using Ficoll-Paque density gradient centrifugation. Total RNA was extracted with Trizol reagent, and quality was checked on an Agilent 2100 Bioanalyzer.

The sample consisted of blood. The receptor comes from a woman aged 30 to 39 with Graves' ophthalmopathy. The chain was built from TRBV27 and TRBJ2-4; 7 middle bases align to TRBD1. The sequence in DNA is TGTGCCAGCAGTCCCGGGACAGAGCTAGCCAAAAACATTCAGTACTTC. Translated, it reads CASSPGTELAKNIQYF.